The 14 T cell receptor beta chains presented below share a single source sample, sequenced in a study of preoperative IRX-2 immunotherapy in early breast cancer. Generated by immunoSEQ multiplex PCR, the TCRdb table keeps only in-frame clones and is missing some. Among about 45,000 clones listed, roughly 80% were seen once. Noted treatment: preoperative locoregional IRX-2 cytokine immunotherapy. The source was tumor tissue, collected after IRX-2 immunotherapy. These TCRs come from a human donor with breast cancer.

The chain combines TRBV9 with TRBJ2-1, with TRBD2 matching over 8 bases. Germline values: CDR1 SGDLS, CDR2 YYNGEE. The J segment lost 8 bases and the V segment lost 5 bases, leaving 24 bases of the junction unmatched. The CDR3 loop spans 19 amino acids. Here the CDR3 reads CASSEGLAMVGTRKDEQFF. CDR3 coding DNA: TGTGCCAGCAGTGAGGGATTGGCAATGGTCGGGACTAGGAAAGATGAGCAGTTCTTC.

V is TRBV18 and J is TRBJ2-5; D might be TRBD1 (5 bases). The germline CDR1 and CDR2 sequences are KGHSH and LQKENI. V was pared by 3 bases and J by 5 bases, with 13 bases between. The CDR3 is 14 residues long. The CDR3 nucleotides are TGTGCCAGCTCACCGGGGCTTAATGGCGAGACCCAGTACTTC. Its protein product is CASSPGLNGETQYF.

The V call is TRBV18, the J call TRBJ2-7; D possibly matches TRBD1 or TRBD2 (5 bases each). This CDR3 has 15 amino acids. Germline V gene sequence: CDR1 KGHSH, CDR2 LQKENI. Trimming removed 4 bases from V and 3 bases from J, with 16 bases in between. The DNA for the CDR3 is TGTGCCAGCTCACAAGTGAGGGGATCAGGCTACGAGCAGTACTTC. This sequence encodes CASSQVRGSGYEQYF.

This clone appeared a single time. The gene calls are TRBV28 and TRBJ1-3, with a possible D match to TRBD1 (6 bases). This CDR3 region has 16 residues. Looked up from germline, CDR1 is MDHEN and CDR2 is SYDVKM. The V and J ends lost 3 bases and 2 bases respectively, with 14 bases between them. Written as DNA, the CDR3 is TGTGCCAGCAGTTTCATTCAGGGGAGGGCTGGAAACACCATATATTTT. Encoded protein: CASSFIQGRAGNTIYF.

This chain uses TRBV5-1 with TRBJ1-4; 10 bases are shared with TRBD1. The J segment lost 5 bases and the V segment lost 4 bases, leaving 14 bases of the junction unmatched. The germline V gene has CDR1 SGHRS and CDR2 YFSETQ. CDR3 size: 18 residues. The CDR3 loop reads CASSPRSRQGALNEKLFF. CDR3 nucleotides: TGCGCCAGCAGCCCACGATCGAGACAGGGGGCGTTGAATGAAAAACTGTTTTTT.

This rearrangement joins TRBV19 to TRBJ2-1; 7 nucleotides line up with TRBD2. Germline V gives CDR1 LNHDA, CDR2 SQIVND (reference sequence). V was pared by 6 bases and J by 9 bases, with 14 bases of the junction left unmatched. This CDR3 contains 15 residues. This CDR3 reads CASRDASGPSVEQFF. The CDR3 nucleotides read TGTGCCAGTAGGGACGCTAGCGGCCCTAGTGTTGAGCAGTTCTTC.

The V and J genes are TRBV12-5 and TRBJ1-3; perhaps TRBD1 as D (6 bases). Germline V gives CDR1 LGHNT, CDR2 FRNRAP. The CDR3 has 16 amino acids. DNA for the CDR3: TGTGCCAGCACAGGGCAAATTCGAGACTCTGGAAACACCATATATTTT. Its protein product is CASTGQIRDSGNTIYF.

Only a few counts were recorded for this clone. The genes are TRBV10-2 and TRBJ2-2, with D maybe TRBD1 (6 bases). Trimming stripped 4 bases from V and 0 bases from J, with 12 bases between. This CDR3 contains 16 residues. CDR1 and CDR2 (germline): WSHSY, SAAADI. The CDR3 reads CASSVENRANTGELFF. CDR3 bases: TGCGCCAGCAGTGTAGAAAACAGGGCGAACACCGGGGAGCTGTTTTTT.

The J gene is TRBJ1-2, the V gene TRBV19; D is possibly TRBD1 (6 bases). This CDR3 is built from 14 residues. Between the trimmed V and J ends, which lost 7 bases and 3 bases, there was a span of 15 bases. Germline V gene sequence: CDR1 LNHDA, CDR2 SQIVND (reference sequence). In DNA form, the CDR3 reads TGTGCCAGTACCACTCACGAGGGGGACTATGGCTACACCTTC. Amino acid sequence: CASTTHEGDYGYTF.

This sequence joins TRBV10-2 and TRBJ2-7, with 8 bases identical to TRBD1. Germline V CDR1 and CDR2: WSHSY, SAAADI. The junction had 5 bases not matched to a gene; V was cut back by 7 bases and J by 3 bases. This CDR3 is built from 13 residues. CDR3 sequence: CASKLDRDYEQYF. The CDR3 bases are TGCGCCAGCAAGTTGGACAGGGACTACGAGCAGTACTTC.

In its sample, this clone was seen a few times. V and J are TRBV6-8 and TRBJ2-1; either TRBD1 or TRBD2 may supply D (5 bases each). CDR1 and CDR2 from the germline V gene are MNHGY and SAAAGT. This CDR3 is built from 18 residues. The V end lost 6 bases, the J end lost 5 bases, and 26 bases lay between the germline ends. The CDR3 coding sequence is TGTGCCAGCAGCCCAATCCCCCTGCGAAGGGACCTAAACAATGAGCAGTTCTTC. It codes for CASSPIPLRRDLNNEQFF.

This clone came up once. This chain joins TRBV28 and TRBJ2-7; D perhaps matches TRBD2 (5 bases). The CDR3 contains 13 residues. Germline V gene sequence: CDR1 MDHEN, CDR2 SYDVKM. V lost 8 bases and J 5 bases, leaving 16 bases between the germline ends. The DNA for the CDR3 is TGTGCCAGCCTGATTCCGGGGATTAACGAGCAGTACTTC. Its protein is CASLIPGINEQYF.

The chain joins TRBV18 to TRBJ1-4; no definite D call. The CDR3 totals 15 residues. Germline CDR1 and CDR2: KGHSH and LQKENI. Trimming stripped 4 bases from V and 4 bases from J, with 13 bases between. The CDR3 nucleotides are TGTGCCAGCTCACTAGGACGGGCTATTAATGAAAAACTGTTTTTT. This encodes CASSLGRAINEKLFF.

This clone was seen more than once but under ten times. The chain has TRBV11-3 and TRBJ2-7; maybe TRBD2 (6 bases). This CDR3 contains 15 residues. V lost 5 bases, J lost 4 bases, and 18 bases lay in between. Germline V gives CDR1 SGHNT, CDR2 YENEEA. The CDR3 nucleotides are TGTGCCAGCAGCGACGGTGGAGGGGCTACGTACGAGCAGTACTTC. Amino acid sequence: CASSDGGGATYEQYF.